This section outlines one TCR beta chain sequence together with its context. The CDR3 has 13 amino acids. The V end was cut by 3 bases, the J end by 3 bases, with 6 bases between. One entry per CDR3 protein results from TCRdb running MiXCR on the 5' RACE reads. The sample yields over 450,000 distinct CDR3 sequences, 20% seen once. This sample was taken from a study of T-cell memory formation after mild COVID-19. The sequence was obtained from an adult woman who had mild COVID-19 (a few samples of this study predate the infection). Cell type and time point are not known. Sequencing used PBMCs or a T cell subset sorted from them (not recorded which). The chain couples TRBV12-3 or TRBV12-4 to TRBJ1-5; D not resolved. The CDR3 bases are TGTGCCAGCAGTTTCAGGCCCAATCAGCCCCAGCATTTT. Amino acid sequence: CASSFRPNQPQHF.